Shown below are 24 T cell receptor beta chains from a single sample sequenced in a study of blood T cell repertoires in COVID-19. Assay used: immunoSEQ multiplex PCR; TCRdb lists only in-frame clones, some missing. Of under 45,000 clones detected, 86% appear once; the ten largest clones hold more than 6.5%. The sample consisted of peripheral blood. Receptor source: a man between 60 and 75 years old with active COVID-19.

V and J are TRBV18 and TRBJ2-1; 7 nucleotides align to TRBD2. The CDR3 sequence is 17 residues long. Germline CDR1 is KGHSH and CDR2 is LQKENI. V gave up 2 bases and J gave up 7 bases; unmatched junction bases: 14. CDR3 nucleotide sequence: TGTGCCAGCTCACCAATGTTGGCTAGCGGCCATCAGAATGAGCAGTTCTTC. Translating it yields CASSPMLASGHQNEQFF.

This clone occurred once. The chain recombines TRBV19 with TRBJ2-5; the match to TRBD2 covers 14 bases. V was pared by 5 bases and J by 5 bases, with 4 bases of the junction left unmatched. CDR1 LNHDA and CDR2 SQIVND come from the germline V gene (reference sequence). The CDR3 sequence is 15 residues long. CDR3 DNA: TGTGCCAGTAGTGCTGGGACTAGCGGGAGTGAGACCCAGTACTTC. Translating gives CASSAGTSGSETQYF.

As to this clone: Germline is not matched at one junction end, which may reflect a read error. This sequence joins TRBV5-1 and TRBJ2-2, with TRBD1 as a possible D gene (7 bases). The CDR3 consists of 15 residues. Germline V CDR1 and CDR2: SGHRS, YFSETQ. The CDR3: CASTGGTPNAGELFF. CDR3 nucleotides: TGCGCCAGCACAGGGGGGACACCGAACGCCGGGGAGCTGTTTTTT.

The J gene is TRBJ1-6, the V gene TRBV11-2; 8 bases align to TRBD1. The CDR3 extends over 16 amino acids. The junction had 9 bases not matched to a gene; V was cut back by 5 bases and J by 6 bases. Germline V CDR1 and CDR2: SGHAT, FQNNGV. The CDR3 loop is CASSRRGTGTNSPLHF. The CDR3, as DNA: TGTGCCAGCAGCCGACGGGGGACAGGAACTAATTCACCCCTCCACTTT.

This chain connects TRBV11-2 to TRBJ2-2; 8 nucleotides agree with TRBD2. Looked up from germline, CDR1 is SGHAT and CDR2 is FQNNGV. V was clipped by 5 bases and J by 1 base; unmatched bases: 6. The CDR3 loop spans 16 amino acids. The CDR3 reads CASSPRTSGNTGELFF. The CDR3 DNA follows: TGTGCCAGCAGCCCTCGTACTAGCGGGAACACCGGGGAGCTGTTTTTT.

This rearrangement joins TRBV12-3 or TRBV12-4 to TRBJ2-6; no clear D gene. V was cut by 4 bases and J by 1 base, with 2 bases left in between. This CDR3 spans 13 amino acids. CDR3 sequence reads: CASSSSGANVLTF. For the CDR3, the DNA is TGTGCCAGCAGTTCATCTGGGGCCAACGTCCTGACTTTC.

This chain joins TRBV7-2 and TRBJ2-7; TRBD1 matches 7 bases. The CDR3 sequence is 13 residues long. The V segment lost 5 bases and the J segment 5 bases; nucleotides outside the gene matches: 6. Germline loops: CDR1 SGHTA, CDR2 FQGNSA. This CDR3 is CASSTPTGHEQYF. The CDR3 coding sequence is TGTGCCAGCAGCACCCCGACAGGGCACGAGCAGTACTTC.

This chain uses TRBV5-4 with TRBJ2-1, with TRBD2 matching over 8 bases. Germline CDR1 and CDR2: SGHNT and YYREEE (reference sequence). The V gene end was trimmed by 0 bases and the J gene end by 6 bases; junction bases not matched to a gene: 5. The length of the CDR3 is 15 residues. Here the CDR3 reads CASSLEAGVGNEQFF. Here the CDR3 DNA reads TGTGCCAGCAGCTTGGAAGCGGGAGTAGGCAATGAGCAGTTCTTC.

The V gene is TRBV5-1, the J gene TRBJ2-2, with D possibly being TRBD2 (6 bases). CDR1 and CDR2 from the germline V gene are SGHRS and YFSETQ. The CDR3 sequence is 18 residues long. V lost 6 bases, J lost 2 bases, and 23 bases lay in between. CDR3 protein: CASTPEDGTHFNTGELFF. The CDR3 DNA sequence: TGCGCCAGCACCCCCGAGGACGGGACTCACTTTAACACCGGGGAGCTGTTTTTT. Full variable domain (remainder filled in from reference TRBV5-1 and TRBJ2-2): KAGVTQTPRYLIKTRGQQVTLSCSPISGHRSVSWYQQTPGQGLQFLFEYFSETQRNKGNFPGRFSGRQFSNSRSEMNVSTLELGDSALYLCASTPEDGTHFNTGELFFGEGSRLTVL.

This chain connects TRBV3-1 (or the pseudogene TRBV3-2) to TRBJ2-5, with D tentatively TRBD2 (5 bases). CDR1 and CDR2 (germline): LGHDT, YNNKEL (reference sequence). V was cut by 8 bases and J by 7 bases, with 8 bases left in between. This CDR3 spans 10 amino acids. The CDR3 DNA reads as TGTGCCAGCTCCGAGGGGACCCAGTACTTC. It is translated as CASSEGTQYF.

This clone was counted a few times. The chain joins TRBV4-1 to TRBJ2-3, with TRBD2 identical over 10 bases. After removal of 1 base from V and 2 bases from J, the junction contained 3 bases not matched to a gene. The germline V gene encodes CDR1 MGHRA and CDR2 YSYEKL. The CDR3 contains 16 residues. CDR3 bases: TGCGCCAGCAGCCAAGGACTAGCGGGCCCCACAGATACGCAGTATTTT. Amino acid sequence: CASSQGLAGPTDTQYF.

The chain carries TRBV19 and TRBJ2-3; a weak D match, TRBD1 (5 bases). The CDR3 spans 12 residues. From germline, CDR1 is LNHDA and CDR2 SQIVND (reference sequence). V dropped 7 bases and J dropped 0 bases, with 5 bases sitting between them. Written as DNA, the CDR3 is TGTGCCAGTAAGGGGAGCACAGATACGCAGTATTTT. Its protein is CASKGSTDTQYF.

This chain connects TRBV28 to TRBJ2-1; maybe TRBD2 (5 bases). The CDR3 is 15 amino acids. V shed 5 bases and J shed 6 bases, with 17 bases lying between them. CDR1 is MDHEN, CDR2 SYDVKM, per germline. CDR3: CASSPFARRTNEQFF. The CDR3 nucleotides read TGTGCCAGCAGTCCTTTCGCGAGGAGGACCAATGAGCAGTTCTTC. Full variable domain (rest looked up from reference TRBV28 and TRBJ2-1): DVKVTQSSRYLVKRTGEKVFLECVQDMDHENMFWYRQDPGLGLRLIYFSYDVKMKEKGDIPEGYSVSREKKERFSLILESASTNQTSMYLCASSPFARRTNEQFFGPGTRLTVL.

The chain carries TRBV6-6 and TRBJ1-6; D unresolved. The CDR3 extends over 14 amino acids. V lost 0 bases to trimming and J lost 7 bases, with 7 bases between them. Germline CDR1 MNHNY, CDR2 SVGAGI (reference sequence). This CDR3 reads CASSYSEANSPLHF. For the CDR3, the DNA is TGTGCCAGCAGTTACTCGGAGGCGAATTCACCCCTCCACTTT.

This chain connects TRBV11-2 to TRBJ2-7, with D uncertain. The CDR3 sequence is 13 residues long. The germline V and J ends were trimmed by 1 base and 4 bases, with 8 bases remaining between them. Germline-derived CDR1 and CDR2 are SGHAT and FQNNGV. The CDR3 DNA is TGTGCCAGCAGCTTAGGGCCTGCATACGAGCAGTACTTC. As protein: CASSLGPAYEQYF.

The chain joins TRBV19 to TRBJ2-7, with D perhaps matching TRBD1 (5 bases). Trimming removed 3 bases at V and 4 bases at J, with 10 bases between. Germline V gene data show CDR1 as LNHDA and CDR2 as SQIVND (reference sequence). The CDR3 has 13 residues. This chain's CDR3 is CASSMNDRYEQYF. The DNA for the CDR3 is TGTGCCAGTAGTATGAACGACAGATACGAGCAGTACTTC.

J is TRBJ1-2 and V is TRBV19, with 10 bases fitting TRBD1. Trimming at V came to 8 bases and at J to 3 bases, leaving 6 bases not matched to a gene. This CDR3 comprises 14 residues. Germline values: CDR1 LNHDA, CDR2 SQIVND (reference sequence). The CDR3 nucleotides read TGTGCCAGTCGAGACAGGGGGCGATACTATGGCTACACCTTC. Residues: CASRDRGRYYGYTF.

The chain links TRBV12-3 or TRBV12-4 to TRBJ2-5, with no clear D. The CDR3 runs 11 residues. The V end was cut by 6 bases, the J end by 5 bases, with 7 bases between. This CDR3 reads CASSLLETQYF. Written as DNA, the CDR3 is TGTGCCAGCAGCCTCCTCGAGACCCAGTACTTC.

This chain joins TRBV7-3 and TRBJ1-1, with 7 bases fitting TRBD1. Germline lookup yields CDR1 SGHTA and CDR2 FQGTGA. This CDR3 is built from 14 residues. The trim removed 5 bases at V and 5 bases at J, leaving 8 bases unmatched. The CDR3 is CASSRTGEGTEAFF. In nucleotides, the CDR3 is TGTGCCAGCAGCAGGACAGGTGAAGGAACTGAAGCTTTCTTT.

The J gene is TRBJ2-5, the V gene TRBV4-1; D gene uncertain. Germline values: CDR1 MGHRA, CDR2 YSYEKL. V was cut by 4 bases and J by 0 bases, with 6 bases left in between. CDR3 length equals 13 residues. CDR3 amino acids: CASSLGNQETQYF. Written as DNA, the CDR3 is TGCGCCAGCAGCCTGGGCAACCAAGAGACCCAGTACTTC.

Only one count was recorded for this clone. The gene calls are TRBV12-3 or TRBV12-4 and TRBJ1-1, with no clear D. This CDR3 is built from 12 residues. V was shortened by 8 bases and J by 1 base, with 8 bases between the two germline ends. CDR3 region: CASARRNTEAFF. The CDR3, as DNA: TGTGCCAGCGCCCGGAGGAACACTGAAGCTTTCTTT.

This chain joins TRBV11-3 and TRBJ2-7, with 8 bases lining up with TRBD2. This CDR3 spans 14 amino acids. The V gene's germline CDR1 is SGHNT and CDR2 YENEEA. Trimming at V came to 5 bases and at J to 3 bases, leaving 6 bases not matched to a gene. The CDR3 protein is CASSHSGANYEQYF. CDR3 sequence (DNA): TGTGCCAGCAGCCATAGCGGGGCCAACTACGAGCAGTACTTC.

The chain couples TRBV2 to TRBJ2-7, with 13 bases identical to TRBD2. Germline loops: CDR1 SNHLY, CDR2 FYNNEI. This CDR3 comprises 15 residues. V lost 8 bases to trimming and J lost 1 base; unmatched junction nucleotides: 5. DNA for the CDR3: TGTGCCAGCGGGACTAGCGGGACTGGTTCCTACGAGCAGTACTTC. This gives the protein CASGTSGTGSYEQYF.

J is TRBJ2-3 and V is TRBV11-3; weak D call: TRBD2 (5 bases). V gave up 1 base and J gave up 6 bases, with 11 bases separating them. The CDR3 is 14 residues long. CDR1 is SGHNT, CDR2 YENEEA, per germline. In DNA form, the CDR3 reads TGTGCCAGCAGCTTAGGATCTACTAGGGATACGCAGTATTTT. Translation gives CASSLGSTRDTQYF. Full variable domain (outside the CDR3, taken from reference TRBV11-3 and TRBJ2-3): EAGVVQSPRYKIIEKKQPVAFWCNPISGHNTLYWYLQNLGQGPELLIRYENEEAVDDSQLPKDRFSAERLKGVDSTLKIQPAELGDSAVYLCASSLGSTRDTQYFGPGTRLTVL.